The 23 T cell receptor beta chains reported below all come from one sample, sequenced in a study of HIV-infected patients and healthy controls. Via MiXCR, TCRdb re-called the 5' RACE reads, giving one row per CDR3 protein. The sample lists 15,000 to 20,000 distinct CDR3 sequences, around 15% occurring once. What was sequenced was CD8+ T cells from blood. These receptors were obtained from a human donor in good health.

This clonotype was counted many times. This chain links TRBV7-9 with TRBJ2-1; no clear D gene. The V and J ends lost 7 bases and 6 bases respectively, with 19 bases between them. Germline assignment: CDR1 SEHNR and CDR2 FQNEAQ (reference sequence). This CDR3 has 15 amino acids. The CDR3 DNA reads as TGTGCCAGCACCGCTGTGGAAGGCCCTCGCAATGAGCAGTTCTTC. It specifies CASTAVEGPRNEQFF.

This clonotype came up a few times. V gene TRBV19 combines with J gene TRBJ2-2; D possibly corresponds to TRBD2 (6 bases). V gave up 7 bases and J gave up 6 bases, with 18 bases separating them. The CDR3 runs to 15 residues. CDR1 is LNHDA and CDR2 is SQIVND in the germline V gene (reference sequence). In DNA, the CDR3 is TGTGCCAGTACCCTAGGAGGGTTTATCGCCGGGGAGCTGTTTTTT. This sequence encodes CASTLGGFIAGELFF.

The sample holds many counts of this clonotype. The chain carries TRBV4-3 and TRBJ1-1; D is ambiguous. V was pared by 0 bases and J by 5 bases, with 16 bases between. Germline V gives CDR1 LGHNA, CDR2 YSLEER. The CDR3 is 16 amino acids. Written as DNA, the CDR3 is TGCGCCAGCAGCCAAGATCATGGTGCCAGTGGGACTGAAGCTTTCTTT. It codes for CASSQDHGASGTEAFF.

This clonotype has a handful of counts. The chain carries TRBV15 and TRBJ2-1; D call uncertain. The CDR3 loop spans 15 amino acids. V was pared by 1 base and J by 6 bases, with 13 bases between. Germline CDR1 reads LNHNV; CDR2 reads YYDKDF (reference sequence). The CDR3 protein is CATSRGSSTINEQFF. In DNA form, the CDR3 reads TGTGCCACCAGCAGAGGGTCGAGTACCATCAATGAGCAGTTCTTC.

This clonotype is categorized as medium-sized. The chain carries TRBV7-6 and TRBJ2-1; D is undetermined. This CDR3 region has 14 residues. V was cut by 0 bases and J by 3 bases, with 6 bases left in between. CDR1 and CDR2 (germline): SGHVS, FNYEAQ. The CDR3 region has the DNA TGTGCCAGCAGCTTAGCCATGGGCTACAATGAGCAGTTCTTC. Its protein product is CASSLAMGYNEQFF.

This clonotype was found a few times. This chain joins TRBV2 and TRBJ2-5; unclear D gene. The CDR3 loop spans 11 amino acids. Germline loops: CDR1 SNHLY, CDR2 FYNNEI. V was cut by 6 bases and J by 4 bases, with 6 bases left in between. CDR3 sequence (DNA): TGTGCCAGCAGCGTCCGAGAGACCCAGTACTTC. It translates to CASSVRETQYF. Looking up the rest from reference TRBV2 and TRBJ2-5 gives the full variable domain: EPEVTQTPSHQVTQMGQEVILRCVPISNHLYFYWYRQILGQKVEFLVSFYNNEISEKSEIFDDQFSVERPDGSNFTLKIRSTKLEDSAMYFCASSVRETQYFGPGTRLLVL.

This clonotype was found many times. The V and J genes are TRBV12-3 or TRBV12-4 and TRBJ2-7; D uncertain. This CDR3 region has 10 residues. V lost 2 bases, J lost 5 bases, and 1 base lay in between. This CDR3 reads CASSLNEQYF. The CDR3 bases are TGTGCCAGCAGTTTAAACGAGCAGTACTTC.

In this sample, this clonotype turned up many times. The J gene is TRBJ1-1, the V gene TRBV5-1; 8 bases agree with TRBD1. V trimming: 4 bases; J trimming: 5 bases; junction bases outside the gene matches: 7. The germline V gene encodes CDR1 SGHRS and CDR2 YFSETQ. The CDR3 runs to 14 residues. The CDR3 DNA reads as TGCGCCAGCAGCGCCGGACAGGGACGGACTGAAGCTTTCTTT. This gives the protein CASSAGQGRTEAFF.

This clonotype was seen a handful of times. This rearrangement joins TRBV6-2 or TRBV6-3 to TRBJ2-1, with a possible D match to TRBD2 (5 bases). CDR1 is MNHEY and CDR2 is SVGEGT in the germline V gene. With 6 bases removed from V and 2 bases from J, the gap between germline ends came to 17 bases. This CDR3 region has 16 residues. CDR3 bases: TGTGCCAGCAGGTCCCCGTTAGCGACCACCTACAATGAGCAGTTCTTC. It specifies CASRSPLATTYNEQFF.

This clonotype was observed many times. The chain is built from TRBV6-2 or TRBV6-3 and TRBJ1-5; D uncertain. The CDR3 is 14 amino acids. Between the trimmed V and J ends, which lost 3 bases and 3 bases, there was a span of 9 bases. Per germline, CDR1 MNHEY and CDR2 SVGEGT. In DNA, the CDR3 is TGTGCCAGCAGTTATGGGGAGTTCAATCAGCCCCAGCATTTT. Protein: CASSYGEFNQPQHF.

The chain links TRBV7-9 to TRBJ1-1; a possible D gene is TRBD1 (6 bases). V was cut by 2 bases and J by 6 bases, with 28 bases left in between. In germline, CDR1 is SEHNR, CDR2 FQNEAQ (reference sequence). The CDR3 is 19 residues long. CDR3 DNA sequence: TGTGCCAGCAGCTTATTTCTCGGAGGTTCCGGGGCGGGGGGCGCTGAAGCTTTCTTT. Protein sequence: CASSLFLGGSGAGGAEAFF.

This clonotype has just a few counts. The J gene is TRBJ1-4, the V gene TRBV3-1; D perhaps matches TRBD1 (5 bases). CDR3 length: 16 residues. Between the trimmed V and J ends, which lost 8 bases and 5 bases, there was a span of 21 bases. Germline lookup yields CDR1 LGHDT and CDR2 YNNKEL (reference sequence). The CDR3 DNA is TGTGCCAGCTCCCGGGAGCGAGGGGCGAAGAATGAAAAACTGTTTTTT. Encoded protein: CASSRERGAKNEKLFF.

This clonotype appeared many times. The chain recombines TRBV7-2 with TRBJ1-6; no definite D call. The V and J ends lost 4 bases and 0 bases respectively, with 19 bases between them. Germline V gives CDR1 SGHTA, CDR2 FQGNSA. This CDR3 is built from 19 residues. The chain's CDR3 is CASSSVRYGRLSYNSPLHF. For the CDR3, the DNA is TGTGCCAGCAGCTCCGTACGGTACGGACGCCTCTCCTATAATTCACCCCTCCACTTT.

At least ten counts were recorded for this clonotype. In DNA form, the CDR3 reads TGTGCCAGCGGGGACACAAGCACAGATACGCAGTATTTT. Translation: CASGDTSTDTQYF. This chain connects TRBV5-4 to TRBJ2-3, with TRBD1 as a possible D gene (6 bases). Germline V gene lookup returns CDR1 SGHNT and CDR2 YYREEE (reference sequence). The CDR3 runs 13 residues. The V end was cut by 7 bases, the J end by 0 bases, with 9 bases between.

The chain has TRBV11-2 and TRBJ2-5; D perhaps matches TRBD2 (6 bases). CDR1 and CDR2 (germline): SGHAT, FQNNGV. This CDR3 comprises 16 residues. V was trimmed by 5 bases and J by 1 base, leaving 17 bases between them. The CDR3 region is CASSALVPGLQETQYF. DNA for the CDR3: TGTGCCAGCAGCGCACTTGTTCCGGGACTCCAAGAGACCCAGTACTTC.

This sequence joins TRBV23-1 and TRBJ1-5; unclear D gene. TRBV23-1 is sorted into the ORF group, with uncertain function. Trimming stripped 0 bases from V and 0 bases from J, with 9 bases between. This CDR3 is 16 amino acids long. Here the CDR3 reads CASSQSLRVSNQPQHF. The CDR3 region has the DNA TGCGCCAGCAGTCAATCGTTAAGGGTTAGCAATCAGCCCCAGCATTTT.

This chain uses TRBV4-1 with TRBJ2-5, with D possibly matching TRBD1 (5 bases). The V and J ends lost 4 bases and 4 bases respectively, with 16 bases between them. The CDR3 sequence is 15 residues long. Per germline, CDR1 MGHRA and CDR2 YSYEKL. The CDR3 DNA follows: TGCGCCAGCAGCCCAAAGATCTCTAGGGGAGAGACCCAGTACTTC. It translates to CASSPKISRGETQYF.

The gene calls are TRBV20-1 and TRBJ2-7; possible D gene TRBD2, 6 bases. CDR3 size: 15 residues. Germline V gives CDR1 DFQATT, CDR2 SNEGSKA (reference sequence). V was shortened by 5 bases and J by 3 bases, with 20 bases between the two germline ends. Here the CDR3 DNA reads TGCAGTGCTCTCGAACCCGGAGTGGGGGGCTACGAGCAGTACTTC. Its protein product is CSALEPGVGGYEQYF.

The chain's CDR3 is CASTDPGREAGDEQFF. The DNA for the CDR3 is TGTGCCAGTACTGATCCTGGGCGGGAGGCCGGGGATGAGCAGTTCTTC. The V gene is TRBV19, the J gene TRBJ2-1; 8 nucleotides agree with TRBD2. The CDR3 extends over 16 amino acids. J lost 8 bases, V lost 7 bases, and 16 bases had no gene match. Germline V lookup: CDR1 LNHDA, CDR2 SQIVND (reference sequence).

This clonotype was recorded many times. This chain connects TRBV28 to TRBJ2-5; TRBD2 might be the D (6 bases). Germline V gene sequence: CDR1 MDHEN, CDR2 SYDVKM. The CDR3 length is 14 residues. Trimming removed 3 bases from V and 2 bases from J, with 10 bases in between. CDR3 sequence reads: CASSFRGLQETQYF. The CDR3 nucleotides are TGTGCCAGCAGTTTTCGCGGACTACAAGAGACCCAGTACTTC.

The rearrangement links TRBV6-2 or TRBV6-3 to TRBJ1-1; D remains unclear. Germline V lookup: CDR1 MNHEY, CDR2 SVGEGT. V dropped 6 bases and J dropped 2 bases, with 7 bases sitting between them. The CDR3 extends over 12 amino acids. The CDR3 DNA is TGTGCCAGCAGGACTCCTAACACTGAAGCTTTCTTT. This gives the protein CASRTPNTEAFF.

This chain joins TRBV6-5 and TRBJ1-1; 7 nucleotides line up with TRBD1. CDR1 MNHEY and CDR2 SVGAGI come from the germline V gene. The length of the CDR3 is 16 residues. J gave up 3 bases and V 2 bases, and 9 bases lay outside the gene matches. The CDR3 sequence: CASSYAPTGRDTEAFF. CDR3 DNA sequence: TGTGCCAGCAGTTACGCTCCGACAGGGAGGGACACTGAAGCTTTCTTT.

DNA of the CDR3: TGTGCCAGCAGTAGACCGGGACAGATGTTGCGGGACGCGTCATACAATGAGCAGTTCTTC. Residues: CASSRPGQMLRDASYNEQFF. The J gene is TRBJ2-1, the V gene TRBV12-3 or TRBV12-4, with a possible D match to TRBD1 (7 bases). The CDR3 contains 20 residues. Trimming took off 5 bases at V and 4 bases at J, with 30 bases between the two ends.